Following are 13 T cell receptor beta chains from one sample sequenced in a study of T cell clonality in common variable immunodeficiency. Generated by immunoSEQ multiplex PCR, the TCRdb table keeps only in-frame clones and is missing some. The record shows around 39,000 clones for this sample, with no singletons present. Input material: peripheral blood mononuclear cells. The receptors were sampled from a person aged 18 to 69 in good health.

This clone was detected ten times or more. Sequencing ends 3 residues short of the CDR3 end; the germline J gene provides the rest. The chain employs TRBV2 and TRBJ1-1; 8 bases line up with TRBD1. The CDR3 spans 13 residues. CDR1 is SNHLY, CDR2 FYNNEI, per germline. J gave up 6 bases and V 4 bases, and 4 bases lay outside the gene matches. The DNA read from the CDR3 is TGTGCCAGCAGTGCCAGGGGGCTCGCTGAA. It yields the protein CASSARGLAE. The whole CDR3 protein is CASSARGLAEAFF.

This clone was seen ten or more times. The read finishes 3 residues shy of the CDR3 end, and the germline J gene is used to complete it. This chain links TRBV7-8 with TRBJ2-7, with D maybe TRBD2 (5 bases). V lost 4 bases and J 0 bases, leaving 16 bases between the germline ends. Germline CDR1 reads SGHVS; CDR2 reads FQNEAQ. The CDR3 extends over 16 amino acids. CDR3 amino acids: CASSSTTGVLSYEQYF. Partial CDR3 DNA: TGTGCCAGCAGCTCCACCACCGGGGTTCTCTCCTACGAG. Looking up the rest from reference TRBV7-8 and TRBJ2-7 gives the full variable domain: GAGVSQSPRYKVAKRGQDVALRCDPISGHVSLFWYQQALGQGPEFLTYFQNEAQLDKSGLPSDRFFAERPEGSVSTLKIQRTQQEDSAVYLCASSSTTGVLSYEQYFGPGTRLTVT.

This clone was observed at least ten times. The CDR3 end is not reached by the read, which stops 3 residues before it; the germline J gene fills it in. The rearrangement joins TRBV12-3 or TRBV12-4 to TRBJ1-1; D is perhaps TRBD1 (5 bases). V was pared by 1 base and J by 3 bases, with 12 bases between. CDR3 size: 15 residues. The sequenced CDR3 bases are TGTGCCAGCAGTTTAGGTAGGGGTGGGCACACTGAA. This sequence encodes CASSLGRGGHTE. The complete CDR3 protein is CASSLGRGGHTEAFF.

In this sample, this clone turned up many times. The CDR3 extends 3 residues past the end of the read, so its final part is completed from the germline J gene. The chain combines TRBV20-1 with TRBJ1-1; a possible D gene is TRBD1 (5 bases). Looked up from germline, CDR1 is DFQATT and CDR2 is SNEGSKA (reference sequence). The germline V and J ends were trimmed by 7 bases and 2 bases, with 14 bases remaining between them. CDR3 size: 13 residues. The CDR3 bases that were read are TGCAGTGTTAGGGAGTGGGGCAACACTGAA. This sequence encodes CSVREWGNTE. The complete CDR3 sequence is CSVREWGNTEAFF.

This clone was detected many times. The read is 3 residues too short to cover the CDR3 end, so that end is filled in from the germline J gene. V usage is TRBV5-1 and J usage is TRBJ1-4, with D uncertain. Germline V gene sequence: CDR1 SGHRS, CDR2 YFSETQ. The V and J ends lost 4 bases and 7 bases respectively, with 14 bases between them. CDR3 size: 14 residues. The CDR3 reads CASSASEIPEKLFF. The covered CDR3 bases are TGCGCCAGCAGCGCCAGTGAAATCCCTGAAAAA.

This clone was seen ten or more times. The observed sequence ends 3 residues before the CDR3 terminus, with the missing tail filled in from the germline J gene. V is TRBV6-2 or TRBV6-3 and J is TRBJ2-1; 9 positions agree with TRBD2. V shed 4 bases and J 7 bases; nucleotides not matched to a gene: 5. Germline lookup yields CDR1 MNHEY and CDR2 SVGEGT. This CDR3 has 14 amino acids. The sequenced CDR3 bases are TGTGCCAGCAGTTGGGCGGGGGGGAGGAATGAG. This gives the protein CASSWAGGRNE. The CDR3 reads in full as CASSWAGGRNEQFF.

In this sample, this clone turned up many times. One junction end disagrees with the germline gene, perhaps due to a read error. The read terminates 3 residues before the CDR3 end, so the remaining end is supplied by the germline J gene. The chain recombines TRBV4-2 with TRBJ2-1; a possible D gene is TRBD2 (5 bases). CDR1 LGHNA and CDR2 YNFKEQ come from the germline V gene. CDR3 length: 15 amino acids. The CDR3 reads CASSQEGGFANEQFF. The sequenced CDR3 bases are TGCGCCAGCAGCCAAGAAGGCGGGTTCGCCAATGAG.

This clone has ten or more counts. The read terminates 3 residues ahead of where the CDR3 ends, so the germline J gene completes it. This chain joins TRBV20-1 and TRBJ2-7; D perhaps matches TRBD1 (6 bases). The V end was cut by 5 bases, the J end by 3 bases, with 11 bases between. This CDR3 has 12 residues. Germline V gene sequence: CDR1 DFQATT, CDR2 SNEGSKA (reference sequence). CDR3 DNA, as far as it was read: TGCAGTGCTCGGGACACTTACTACGAG. This encodes CSARDTYYE. The CDR3, in full, reads CSARDTYYEQYF.

This clone was detected many times. The read ends 3 residues before the CDR3 terminus; that terminus is restored from the germline J gene. The J gene is TRBJ2-7, the V gene TRBV20-1; D not certain. The germline gives CDR1 DFQATT, CDR2 SNEGSKA (reference sequence). CDR3 length equals 12 residues. Between the trimmed V and J ends, which lost 3 bases and 4 bases, there was a span of 10 bases. The CDR3 protein is CSASYSPYEQYF. Incomplete CDR3 DNA: TGCAGTGCTAGTTATAGCCCGTACGAG.

This clone was detected only a few times. Only one base separates this from a far larger clonotype, so it likely reflects a read error. Sequencing ends 3 residues short of the CDR3 end; the germline J gene provides the rest. V is TRBV30 and J is TRBJ2-2; 10 nucleotides line up with TRBD2. The CDR3 covers 16 residues. Germline CDR1 is GTSNPN and CDR2 is SVGIG (reference sequence). The covered CDR3 bases are TGTGCCTGGAGTGGGTTCCCTAGCGGGAGATACGGGAAG. Protein sequence: CAWSGFPSGRYGK. The CDR3 as a whole reads CAWSGFPSGRYGKLFF.

This clone was detected many times. The junction does not match germline at one end; this may be a read error. The read is 3 residues too short to cover the CDR3 end, so that end is filled in from the germline J gene. The V gene is TRBV4-2, the J gene TRBJ1-5; D unclear. Germline V gene sequence: CDR1 LGHNA, CDR2 YNFKEQ. This CDR3 is 13 amino acids long. The CDR3 loop is CASSQDLYQPQHF. Partial CDR3 DNA: TGCGCCAGCAGCCAAGACCTGTATCAGCCC.

This clone was recorded many times. The read halts 3 residues ahead of the CDR3 end, with the missing end drawn from the germline J gene. V is TRBV6-2 or TRBV6-3 and J is TRBJ1-5, with 9 bases fitting TRBD1. Germline CDR1 MNHEY, CDR2 SVGEGT. The CDR3 runs 16 residues. The V segment lost 6 bases and the J segment 0 bases; nucleotides outside the gene matches: 6. The CDR3 reads CASRRGTGNSNQPQHF. The CDR3 DNA, read in part, is TGTGCCAGCAGACGAGGGACAGGGAATAGCAATCAGCCC.

This clone was counted at least ten times. Read data end 3 residues before the CDR3 end; the end is taken from the germline J gene. This chain joins TRBV7-6 and TRBJ2-3; D is possibly TRBD2 (5 bases). V was shortened by 1 base and J by 2 bases, with 16 bases between the two germline ends. There are 17 residues in the CDR3. Germline-derived CDR1 and CDR2 are SGHVS and FNYEAQ. The sequenced CDR3 bases are TGTGCCAGCAGCTTAGTACCCACTAGTTTACTCACAGATACG. Encoded protein: CASSLVPTSLLTDT. The complete CDR3 sequence is CASSLVPTSLLTDTQYF. Full variable domain (missing parts from reference TRBV7-6 and TRBJ2-3): GAGVSQSPRYKVTKRGQDVALRCDPISGHVSLYWYRQALGQGPEFLTYFNYEAQQDKSGLPNDRFSAERPEGSISTLTIQRTEQRDSAMYRCASSLVPTSLLTDTQYFGPGTRLTVL.